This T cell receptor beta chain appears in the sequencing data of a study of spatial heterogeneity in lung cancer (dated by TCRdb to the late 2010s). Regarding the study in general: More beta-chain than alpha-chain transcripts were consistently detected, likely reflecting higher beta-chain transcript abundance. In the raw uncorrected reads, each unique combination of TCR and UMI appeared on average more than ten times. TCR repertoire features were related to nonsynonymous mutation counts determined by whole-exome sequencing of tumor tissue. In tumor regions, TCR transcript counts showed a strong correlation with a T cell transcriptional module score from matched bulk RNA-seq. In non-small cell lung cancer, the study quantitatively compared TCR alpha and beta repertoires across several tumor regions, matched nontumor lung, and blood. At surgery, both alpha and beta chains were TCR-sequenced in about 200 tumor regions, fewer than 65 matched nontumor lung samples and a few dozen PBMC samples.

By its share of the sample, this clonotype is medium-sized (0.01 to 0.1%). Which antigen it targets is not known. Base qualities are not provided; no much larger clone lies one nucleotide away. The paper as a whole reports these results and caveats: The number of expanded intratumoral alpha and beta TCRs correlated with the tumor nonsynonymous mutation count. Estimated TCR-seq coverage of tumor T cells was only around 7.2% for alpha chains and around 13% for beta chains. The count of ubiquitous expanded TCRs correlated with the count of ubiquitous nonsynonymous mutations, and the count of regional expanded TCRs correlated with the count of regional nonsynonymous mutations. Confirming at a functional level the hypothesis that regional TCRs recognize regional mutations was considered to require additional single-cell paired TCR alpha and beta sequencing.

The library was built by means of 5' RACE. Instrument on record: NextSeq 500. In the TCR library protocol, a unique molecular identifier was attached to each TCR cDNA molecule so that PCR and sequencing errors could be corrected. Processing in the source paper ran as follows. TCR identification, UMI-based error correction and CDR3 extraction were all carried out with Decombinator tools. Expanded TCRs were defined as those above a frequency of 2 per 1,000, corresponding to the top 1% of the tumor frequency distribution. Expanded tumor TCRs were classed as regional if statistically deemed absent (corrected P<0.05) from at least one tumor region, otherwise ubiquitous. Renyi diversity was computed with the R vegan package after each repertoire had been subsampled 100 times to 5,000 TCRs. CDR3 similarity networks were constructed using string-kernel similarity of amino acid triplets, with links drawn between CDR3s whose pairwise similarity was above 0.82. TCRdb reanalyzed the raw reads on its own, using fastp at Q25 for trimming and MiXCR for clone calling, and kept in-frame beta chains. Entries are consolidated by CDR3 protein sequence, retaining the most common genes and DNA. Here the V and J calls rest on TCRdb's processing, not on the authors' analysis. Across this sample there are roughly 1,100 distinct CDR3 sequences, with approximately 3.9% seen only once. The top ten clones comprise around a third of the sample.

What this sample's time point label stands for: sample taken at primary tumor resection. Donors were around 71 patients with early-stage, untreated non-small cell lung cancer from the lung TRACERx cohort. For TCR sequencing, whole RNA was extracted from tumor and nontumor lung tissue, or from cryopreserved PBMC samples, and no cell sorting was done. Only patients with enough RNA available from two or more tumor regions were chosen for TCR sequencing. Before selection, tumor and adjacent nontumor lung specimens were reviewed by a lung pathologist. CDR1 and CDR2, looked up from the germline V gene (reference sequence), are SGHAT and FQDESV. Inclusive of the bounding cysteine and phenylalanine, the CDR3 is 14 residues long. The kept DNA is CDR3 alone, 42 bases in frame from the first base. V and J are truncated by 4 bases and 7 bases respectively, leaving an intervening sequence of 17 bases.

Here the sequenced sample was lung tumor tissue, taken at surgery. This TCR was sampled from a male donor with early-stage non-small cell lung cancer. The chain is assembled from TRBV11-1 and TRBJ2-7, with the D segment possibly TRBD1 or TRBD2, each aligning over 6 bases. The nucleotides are TGTGCCAGCAGCTGGGGATCGACAGGAGGGGAGCAGTACTTC. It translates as CASSWGSTGGEQYF.